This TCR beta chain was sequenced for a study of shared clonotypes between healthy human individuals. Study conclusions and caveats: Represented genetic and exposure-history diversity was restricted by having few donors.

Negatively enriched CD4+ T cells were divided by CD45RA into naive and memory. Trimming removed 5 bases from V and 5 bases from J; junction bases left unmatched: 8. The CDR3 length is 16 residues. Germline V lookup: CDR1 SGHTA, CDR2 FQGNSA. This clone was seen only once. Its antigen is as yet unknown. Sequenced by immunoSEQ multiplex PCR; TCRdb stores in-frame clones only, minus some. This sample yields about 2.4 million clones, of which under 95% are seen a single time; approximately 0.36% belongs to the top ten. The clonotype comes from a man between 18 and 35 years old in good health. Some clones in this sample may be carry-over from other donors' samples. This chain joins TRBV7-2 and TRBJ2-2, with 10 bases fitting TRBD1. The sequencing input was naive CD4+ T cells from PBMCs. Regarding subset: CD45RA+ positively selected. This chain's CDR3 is CASSKGPGQGTGELFF. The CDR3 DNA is TGTGCCAGCAGCAAGGGGCCGGGACAGGGGACCGGGGAGCTGTTTTTT.